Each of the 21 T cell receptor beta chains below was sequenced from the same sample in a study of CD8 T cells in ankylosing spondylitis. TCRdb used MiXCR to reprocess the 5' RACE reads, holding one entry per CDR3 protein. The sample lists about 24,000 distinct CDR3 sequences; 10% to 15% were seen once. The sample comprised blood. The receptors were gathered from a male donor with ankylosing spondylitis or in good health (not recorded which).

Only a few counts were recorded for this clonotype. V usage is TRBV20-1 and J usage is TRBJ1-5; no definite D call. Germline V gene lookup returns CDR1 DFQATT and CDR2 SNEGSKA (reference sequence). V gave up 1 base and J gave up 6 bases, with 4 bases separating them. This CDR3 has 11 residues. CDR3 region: CSARGGQPQHF. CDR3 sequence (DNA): TGCAGTGCTAGAGGAGGTCAGCCCCAGCATTTT.

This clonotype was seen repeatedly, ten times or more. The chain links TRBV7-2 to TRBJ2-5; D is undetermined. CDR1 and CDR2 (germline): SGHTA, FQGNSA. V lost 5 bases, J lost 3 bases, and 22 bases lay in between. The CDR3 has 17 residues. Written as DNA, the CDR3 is TGTGCCAGCAGCCATCCGAAAAAGGAAGTATGGAAAGAGACCCAGTACTTC. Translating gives CASSHPKKEVWKETQYF.

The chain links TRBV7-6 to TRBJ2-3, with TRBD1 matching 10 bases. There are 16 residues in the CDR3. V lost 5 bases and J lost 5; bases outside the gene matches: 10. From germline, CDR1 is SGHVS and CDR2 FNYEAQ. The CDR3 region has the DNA TGTGCCAGCAGCACTCGGACAGGGGGATTTGGAGATACGCAGTATTTT. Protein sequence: CASSTRTGGFGDTQYF.

As DNA, the CDR3 is TGCAGCGTTGCCCAGGGACAGCACATTGTCTATGGCTACACCTTC. It is translated as CSVAQGQHIVYGYTF. The chain joins TRBV29-1 to TRBJ1-2, with TRBD1 matching 7 bases. The CDR3 covers 15 residues. After removal of 4 bases from V and 4 bases from J, the junction contained 12 bases not matched to a gene. Germline CDR1 is SQVTM and CDR2 is ANQGSEA.

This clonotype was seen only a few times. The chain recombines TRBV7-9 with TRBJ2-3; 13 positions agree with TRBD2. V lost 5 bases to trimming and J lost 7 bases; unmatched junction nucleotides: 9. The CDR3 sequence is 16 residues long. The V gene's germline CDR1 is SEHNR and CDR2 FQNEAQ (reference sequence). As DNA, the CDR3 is TGTGCCAGCAGCCCGCGACTAGCGGGGGGTGCAAATACGCAGTATTTT. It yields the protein CASSPRLAGGANTQYF.

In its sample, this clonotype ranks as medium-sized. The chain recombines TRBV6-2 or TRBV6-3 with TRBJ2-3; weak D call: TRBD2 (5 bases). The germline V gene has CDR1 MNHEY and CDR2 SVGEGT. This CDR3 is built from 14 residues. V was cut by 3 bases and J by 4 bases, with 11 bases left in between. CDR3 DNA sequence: TGTGCCAGCAGTTATGTATCCGGGGCAGATACGCAGTATTTT. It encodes CASSYVSGADTQYF.

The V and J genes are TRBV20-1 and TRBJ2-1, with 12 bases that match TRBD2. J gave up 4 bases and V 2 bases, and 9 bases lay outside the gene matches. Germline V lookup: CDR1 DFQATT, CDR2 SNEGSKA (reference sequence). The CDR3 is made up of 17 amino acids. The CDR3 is CSARRLAGVPGYNEQFF. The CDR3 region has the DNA TGCAGTGCTAGAAGACTAGCGGGGGTCCCGGGTTACAATGAGCAGTTCTTC.

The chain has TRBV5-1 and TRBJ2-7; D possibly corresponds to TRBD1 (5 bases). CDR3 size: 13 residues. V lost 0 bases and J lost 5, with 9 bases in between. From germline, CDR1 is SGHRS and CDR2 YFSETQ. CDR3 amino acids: CASSLVQGHEQYF. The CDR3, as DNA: TGCGCCAGCAGCTTGGTTCAGGGCCACGAGCAGTACTTC.

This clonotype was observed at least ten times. As DNA, the CDR3 is TGTGCCAGCGCCGGGACAGGGGCCGCCAATCAGCCCCAGCATTTT. This gives the protein CASAGTGAANQPQHF. This chain connects TRBV25-1 to TRBJ1-5, with 10 bases matching TRBD1. The CDR3 consists of 15 residues. Germline CDR1 MGHDK, CDR2 SYGVNS. V lost 8 bases and J lost 3; bases outside the gene matches: 7.

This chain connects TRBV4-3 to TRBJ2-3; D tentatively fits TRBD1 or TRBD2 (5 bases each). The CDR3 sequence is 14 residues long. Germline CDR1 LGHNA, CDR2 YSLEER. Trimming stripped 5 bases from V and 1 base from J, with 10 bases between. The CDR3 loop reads CASSTGPRTDTQYF. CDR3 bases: TGCGCCAGCAGCACGGGACCGCGCACAGATACGCAGTATTTT.

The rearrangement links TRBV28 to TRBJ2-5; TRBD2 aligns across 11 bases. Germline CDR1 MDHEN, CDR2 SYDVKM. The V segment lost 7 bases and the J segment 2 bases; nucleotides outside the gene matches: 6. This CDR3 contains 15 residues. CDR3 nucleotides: TGTGCCAGCACACATACTAGCGGGAGACAAGAGACCCAGTACTTC. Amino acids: CASTHTSGRQETQYF.

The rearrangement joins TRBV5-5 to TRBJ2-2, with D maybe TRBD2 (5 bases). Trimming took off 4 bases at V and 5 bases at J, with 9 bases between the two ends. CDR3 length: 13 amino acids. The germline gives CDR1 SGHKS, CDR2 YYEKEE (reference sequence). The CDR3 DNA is TGTGCCAGCAGCGTCGGACTGACCGGGGAGCTGTTTTTT. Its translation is CASSVGLTGELFF.

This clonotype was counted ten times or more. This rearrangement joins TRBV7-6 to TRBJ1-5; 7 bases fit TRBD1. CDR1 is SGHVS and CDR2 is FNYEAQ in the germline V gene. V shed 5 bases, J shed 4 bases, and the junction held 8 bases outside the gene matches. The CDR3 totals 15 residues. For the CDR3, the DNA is TGTGCCAGCAGCCGAACCGACAGGGCTAATCAGCCCCAGCATTTT. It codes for CASSRTDRANQPQHF.

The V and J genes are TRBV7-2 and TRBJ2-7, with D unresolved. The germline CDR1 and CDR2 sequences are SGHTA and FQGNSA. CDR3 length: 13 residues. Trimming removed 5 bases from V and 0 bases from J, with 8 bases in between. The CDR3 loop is CASSRASSYEQYF. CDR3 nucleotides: TGTGCCAGCAGCAGGGCTAGCTCCTACGAGCAGTACTTC.

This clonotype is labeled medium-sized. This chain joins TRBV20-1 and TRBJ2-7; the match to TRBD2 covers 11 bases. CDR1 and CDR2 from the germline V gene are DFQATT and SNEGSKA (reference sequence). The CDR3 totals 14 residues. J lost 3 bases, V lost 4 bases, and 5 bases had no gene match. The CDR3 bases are TGCAGTGCTAACCCCACTAGCGGGAGCTACGAGCAGTACTTC. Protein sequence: CSANPTSGSYEQYF.

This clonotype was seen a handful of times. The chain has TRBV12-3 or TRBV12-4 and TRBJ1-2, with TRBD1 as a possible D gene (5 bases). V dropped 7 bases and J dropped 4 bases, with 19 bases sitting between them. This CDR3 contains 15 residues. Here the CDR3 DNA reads TGTGCCAGCACCCCGGCCGGGGCGGGGGTCTATGGCTACACCTTC. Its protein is CASTPAGAGVYGYTF.

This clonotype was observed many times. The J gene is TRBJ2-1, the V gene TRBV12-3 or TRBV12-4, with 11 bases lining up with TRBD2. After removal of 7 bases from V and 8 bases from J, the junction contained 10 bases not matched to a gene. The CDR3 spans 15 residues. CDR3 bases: TGTGCCAGCATCCATAGCGGGAGGGCCATCGATGAGCAGTTCTTC. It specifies CASIHSGRAIDEQFF.

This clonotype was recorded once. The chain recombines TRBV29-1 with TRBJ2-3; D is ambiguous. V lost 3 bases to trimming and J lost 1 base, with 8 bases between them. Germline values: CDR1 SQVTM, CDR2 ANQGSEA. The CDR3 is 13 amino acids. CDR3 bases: TGCAGCGTTGAGGAAAGGGGCACAGATACGCAGTATTTT. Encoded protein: CSVEERGTDTQYF.

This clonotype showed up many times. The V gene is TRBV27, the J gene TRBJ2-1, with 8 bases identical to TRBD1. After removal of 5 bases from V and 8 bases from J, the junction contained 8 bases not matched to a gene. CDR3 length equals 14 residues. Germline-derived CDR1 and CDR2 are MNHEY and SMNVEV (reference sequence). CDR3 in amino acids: CASSPRTGGYEQFF. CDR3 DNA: TGTGCCAGCAGTCCGCGCACAGGGGGGTATGAGCAGTTCTTC.

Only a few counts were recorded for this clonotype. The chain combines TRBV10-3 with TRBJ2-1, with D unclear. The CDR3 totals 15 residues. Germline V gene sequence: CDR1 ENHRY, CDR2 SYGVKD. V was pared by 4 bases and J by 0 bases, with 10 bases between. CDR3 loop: CAISGVSSSYNEQFF. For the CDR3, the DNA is TGTGCCATCAGTGGCGTTAGCAGCTCCTACAATGAGCAGTTCTTC.

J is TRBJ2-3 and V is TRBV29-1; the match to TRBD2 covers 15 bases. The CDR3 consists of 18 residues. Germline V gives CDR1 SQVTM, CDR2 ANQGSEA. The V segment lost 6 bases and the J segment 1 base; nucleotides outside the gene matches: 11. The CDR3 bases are TGCAGCGTGACCGGGACTAGCGGGAGGAGGCTGGGCACAGATACGCAGTATTTT. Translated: CSVTGTSGRRLGTDTQYF.